Below, one TCR beta chain is given with its context. TCRdb processed the 5' RACE reads anew with MiXCR; each CDR3 protein has one entry. Altogether about 140,000 distinct CDR3 sequences are present, 14% being singletons, with the ten largest covering 25% to 30%. This specimen belongs to a study of T-cell memory formation after mild COVID-19. The CDR3 loop spans 15 amino acids. The germline gives CDR1 SGDLS, CDR2 YYNGEE. Trimming took 0 bases from V and 0 from J, leaving 10 bases between them. This TCR derives from an adult woman who had mild COVID-19 (a few samples of this study predate the infection). Cell type and time point are not known. The chain uses TRBV9 and TRBJ2-7; no reliable D call. Material: PBMCs or a T cell subset sorted from them (not recorded which). CDR3 in amino acids: CASSVASQGSYEQYF. The CDR3, as DNA: TGTGCCAGCAGCGTAGCGTCCCAAGGCTCCTACGAGCAGTACTTC.